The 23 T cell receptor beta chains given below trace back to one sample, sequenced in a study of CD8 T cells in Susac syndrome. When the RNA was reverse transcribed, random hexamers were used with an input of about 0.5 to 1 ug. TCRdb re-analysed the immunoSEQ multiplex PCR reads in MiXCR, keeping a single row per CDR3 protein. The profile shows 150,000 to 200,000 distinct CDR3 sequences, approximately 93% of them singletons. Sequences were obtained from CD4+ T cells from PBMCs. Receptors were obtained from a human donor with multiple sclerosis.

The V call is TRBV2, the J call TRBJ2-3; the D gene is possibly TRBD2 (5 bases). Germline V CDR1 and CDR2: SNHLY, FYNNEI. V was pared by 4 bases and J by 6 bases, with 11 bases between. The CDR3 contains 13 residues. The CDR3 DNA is TGTGCCAGCAGTGTACTAGATGTGGATACGCAGTATTTT. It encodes CASSVLDVDTQYF.

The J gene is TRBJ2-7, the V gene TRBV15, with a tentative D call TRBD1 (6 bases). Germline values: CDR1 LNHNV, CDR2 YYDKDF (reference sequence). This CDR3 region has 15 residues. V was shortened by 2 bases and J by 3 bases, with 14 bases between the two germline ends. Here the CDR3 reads CATSRSGARGYEQYF. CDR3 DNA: TGTGCCACCAGCAGATCAGGAGCCAGGGGCTACGAGCAGTACTTC. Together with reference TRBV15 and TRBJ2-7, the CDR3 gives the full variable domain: DAMVIQNPRYQVTQFGKPVTLSCSQTLNHNVMYWYQQKSSQAPKLLFHYYDKDFNNEADTPDNFQSRRPNTSFCFLDIRSPGLGDTAMYLCATSRSGARGYEQYFGPGTRLTVT.

This CDR3 reads CASSRADPGGTEAFF. The CDR3 coding sequence is TGTGCCAGCAGCCGAGCCGACCCGGGGGGCACTGAAGCTTTCTTT. V is TRBV16 and J is TRBJ1-1; tentative D call: TRBD1 (5 bases). The CDR3 contains 15 residues. V was shortened by 4 bases and J by 4 bases, with 16 bases between the two germline ends. The germline CDR1 and CDR2 sequences are KGHSY and FQNENV.

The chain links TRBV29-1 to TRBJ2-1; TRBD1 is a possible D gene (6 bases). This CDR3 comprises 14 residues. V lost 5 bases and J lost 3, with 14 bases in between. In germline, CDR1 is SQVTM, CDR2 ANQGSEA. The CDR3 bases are TGCAGCGTTATCCGGGACAAAGTCTACAATGAGCAGTTCTTC. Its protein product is CSVIRDKVYNEQFF.

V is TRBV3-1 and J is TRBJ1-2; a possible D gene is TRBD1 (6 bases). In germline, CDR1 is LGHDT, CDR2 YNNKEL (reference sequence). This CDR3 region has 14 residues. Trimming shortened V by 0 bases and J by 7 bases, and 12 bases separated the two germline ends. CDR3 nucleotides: TGTGCCAGCAGCCAAGATAACAGGGCCCCTGGCTACACCTTC. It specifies CASSQDNRAPGYTF.

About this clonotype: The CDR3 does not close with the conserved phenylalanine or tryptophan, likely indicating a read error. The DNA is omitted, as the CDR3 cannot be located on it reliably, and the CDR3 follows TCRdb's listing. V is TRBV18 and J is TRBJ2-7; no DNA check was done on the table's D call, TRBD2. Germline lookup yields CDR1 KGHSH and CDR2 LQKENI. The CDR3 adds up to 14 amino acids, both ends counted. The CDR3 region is CASSPYHLAGGLAL.

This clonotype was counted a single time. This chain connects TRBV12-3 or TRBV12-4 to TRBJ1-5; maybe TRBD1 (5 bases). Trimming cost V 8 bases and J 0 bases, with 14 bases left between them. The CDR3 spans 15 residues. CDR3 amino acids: CASAPGRYSNQPQHF. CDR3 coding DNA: TGTGCCAGCGCTCCGGGACGATATAGCAATCAGCCCCAGCATTTT.

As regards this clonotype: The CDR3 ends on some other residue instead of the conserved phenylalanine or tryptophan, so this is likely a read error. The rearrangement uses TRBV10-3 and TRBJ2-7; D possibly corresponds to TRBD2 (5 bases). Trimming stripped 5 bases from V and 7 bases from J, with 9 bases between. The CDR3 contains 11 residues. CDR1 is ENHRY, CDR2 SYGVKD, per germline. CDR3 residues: CAISPGGEQYS. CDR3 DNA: TGTGCCATCAGTCCCGGAGGAGAGCAGTACTCC.

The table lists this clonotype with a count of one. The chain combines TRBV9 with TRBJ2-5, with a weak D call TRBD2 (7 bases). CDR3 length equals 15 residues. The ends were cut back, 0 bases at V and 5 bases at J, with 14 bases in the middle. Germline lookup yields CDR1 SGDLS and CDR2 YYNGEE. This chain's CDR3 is CASSVGGGRGETQYF. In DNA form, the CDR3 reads TGTGCCAGCAGCGTAGGGGGTGGGAGGGGGGAGACCCAGTACTTC.

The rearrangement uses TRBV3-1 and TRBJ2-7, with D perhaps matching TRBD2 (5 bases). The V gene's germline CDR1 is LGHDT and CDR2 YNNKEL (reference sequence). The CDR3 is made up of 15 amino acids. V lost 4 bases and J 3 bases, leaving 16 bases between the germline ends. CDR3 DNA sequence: TGTGCCAGCAGCCCAGAGGGCGGGCGCATCTACGAGCAGTACTTC. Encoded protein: CASSPEGGRIYEQYF.

CDR3 protein: CATSGKEWETQYF. In DNA, the CDR3 is TGTGCCACCAGTGGTAAAGAGTGGGAGACCCAGTACTTC. V is TRBV24-1 and J is TRBJ2-5; D is unclear. The V gene lost 5 bases and the J gene lost 5 bases, with 11 bases spanning the gap. Germline V gene sequence: CDR1 KGHDR, CDR2 SFDVKD. This CDR3 contains 13 residues.

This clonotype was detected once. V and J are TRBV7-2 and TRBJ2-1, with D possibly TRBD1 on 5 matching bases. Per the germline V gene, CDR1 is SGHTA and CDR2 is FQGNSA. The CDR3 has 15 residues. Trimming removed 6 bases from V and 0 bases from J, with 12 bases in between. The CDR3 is CASRKGVSSYNEQFF. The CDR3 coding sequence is TGTGCCAGCAGAAAAGGGGTGAGCTCCTACAATGAGCAGTTCTTC.

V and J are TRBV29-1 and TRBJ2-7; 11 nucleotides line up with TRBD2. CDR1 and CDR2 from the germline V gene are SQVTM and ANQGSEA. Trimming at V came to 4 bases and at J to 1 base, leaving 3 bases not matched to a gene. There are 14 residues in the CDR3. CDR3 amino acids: CSVGLAGSSYEQYF. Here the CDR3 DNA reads TGCAGCGTTGGACTAGCGGGATCTTCCTACGAGCAGTACTTC.

CDR3 coding DNA: TGCGCCAGCAGCAGGCAGGACAGGAGCTCCTACGAGCAGTACTTC. Encoded protein: CASSRQDRSSYEQYF. The J gene is TRBJ2-7, the V gene TRBV5-1, with 7 positions matching TRBD1. The V gene end was trimmed by 4 bases and the J gene end by 0 bases; junction bases not matched to a gene: 7. Looked up from germline, CDR1 is SGHRS and CDR2 is YFSETQ. This CDR3 is built from 15 residues.

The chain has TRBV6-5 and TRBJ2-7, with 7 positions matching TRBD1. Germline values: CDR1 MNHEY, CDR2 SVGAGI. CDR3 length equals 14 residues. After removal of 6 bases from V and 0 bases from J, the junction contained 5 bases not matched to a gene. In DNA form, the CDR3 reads TGTGCCAGCAGCACGGGACAGCACTCCTACGAGCAGTACTTC. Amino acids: CASSTGQHSYEQYF.

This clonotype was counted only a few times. The CDR3 coding sequence is TGTGCCAGCAGCTTAGGGTTATCAGGGGTGGACTACGAGCAGTACTTC. This gives the protein CASSLGLSGVDYEQYF. The gene calls are TRBV7-9 and TRBJ2-7; possible D gene TRBD1, 6 bases. The CDR3 is 16 amino acids. V was trimmed by 1 base and J by 3 bases, leaving 16 bases between them. Germline CDR1 SEHNR, CDR2 FQNEAQ (reference sequence). Looking up the rest from reference TRBV7-9 and TRBJ2-7 gives the full variable domain: DTGVSQNPRHKITKRGQNVTFRCDPISEHNRLYWYRQTLGQGPEFLTYFQNEAQLEKSRLLSDRFSAERPKGSFSTLEIQRTEQGDSAMYLCASSLGLSGVDYEQYFGPGTRLTVT.

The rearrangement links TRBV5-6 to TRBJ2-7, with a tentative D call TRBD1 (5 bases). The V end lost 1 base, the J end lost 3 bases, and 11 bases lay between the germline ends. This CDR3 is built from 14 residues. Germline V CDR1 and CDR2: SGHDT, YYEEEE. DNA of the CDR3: TGTGCCAGCAGCTTGACAGGTCCACACTACGAGCAGTACTTC. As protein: CASSLTGPHYEQYF.

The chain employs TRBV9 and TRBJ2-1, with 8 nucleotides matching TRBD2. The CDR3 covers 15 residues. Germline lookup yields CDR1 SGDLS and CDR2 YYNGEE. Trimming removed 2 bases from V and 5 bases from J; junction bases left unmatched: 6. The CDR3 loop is CASSVAGGGNNEQFF. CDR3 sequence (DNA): TGTGCCAGCAGCGTGGCTGGCGGGGGGAACAATGAGCAGTTCTTC.

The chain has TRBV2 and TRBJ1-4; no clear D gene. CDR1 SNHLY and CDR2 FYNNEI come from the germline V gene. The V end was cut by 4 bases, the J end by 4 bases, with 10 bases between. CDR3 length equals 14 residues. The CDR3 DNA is TGTGCCAGCAGTGCCCGAGTGGATAATGAAAAACTGTTTTTT. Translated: CASSARVDNEKLFF.

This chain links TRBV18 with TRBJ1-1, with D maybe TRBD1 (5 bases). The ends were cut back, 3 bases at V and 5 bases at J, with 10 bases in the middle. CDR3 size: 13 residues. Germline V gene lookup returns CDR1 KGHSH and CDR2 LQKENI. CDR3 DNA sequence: TGTGCCAGCTCACCCAGGGTAGAGACTGAAGCTTTCTTT. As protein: CASSPRVETEAFF.

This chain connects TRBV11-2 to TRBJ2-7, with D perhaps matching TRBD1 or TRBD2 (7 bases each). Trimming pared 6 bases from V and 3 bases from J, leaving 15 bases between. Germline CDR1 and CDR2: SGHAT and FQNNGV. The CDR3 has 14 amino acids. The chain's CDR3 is CASRAIRGGYEQYF. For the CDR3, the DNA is TGTGCCAGCAGGGCGATCAGGGGGGGCTACGAGCAGTACTTC.

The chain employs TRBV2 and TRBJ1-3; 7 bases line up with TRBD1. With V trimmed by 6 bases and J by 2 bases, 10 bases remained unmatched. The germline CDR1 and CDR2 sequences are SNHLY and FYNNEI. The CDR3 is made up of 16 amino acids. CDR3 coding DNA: TGTGCCAGCAGCGTAAACAGGGGCAGCGCTGGAAACACCATATATTTT. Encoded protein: CASSVNRGSAGNTIYF.

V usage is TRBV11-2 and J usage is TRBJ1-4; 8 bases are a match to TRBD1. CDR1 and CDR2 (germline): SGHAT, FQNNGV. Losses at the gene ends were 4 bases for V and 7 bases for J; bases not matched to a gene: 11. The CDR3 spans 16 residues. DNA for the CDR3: TGTGCCAGCAGCTCCGGCGGACAGGGTGGTGGTGAAAAACTGTTTTTT. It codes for CASSSGGQGGGEKLFF.